The 10 T cell receptor beta chains presented below share a single source sample, sequenced in a study of CD8 T cells in Susac syndrome. With random hexamers, roughly 0.5 to 1 ug RNA was reverse transcribed. TCRdb recomputed calls from the immunoSEQ multiplex PCR reads with MiXCR, one row per CDR3 protein. The sample holds a few hundred thousand distinct CDR3 sequences, more than 85% seen once. Sequences were obtained from CD8+ T cells from PBMCs. The origin of the receptors is a human donor with multiple sclerosis.

This clonotype was recorded only once. The V call is TRBV15, the J call TRBJ1-1; D unclear. Germline V lookup: CDR1 LNHNV, CDR2 YYDKDF (reference sequence). This CDR3 has 15 residues. V lost 5 bases and J lost 1, with 14 bases in between. The CDR3 reads CATSPFEVPNTEAFF. The CDR3, as DNA: TGTGCCACCAGCCCCTTCGAGGTCCCGAACACTGAAGCTTTCTTT.

The chain recombines TRBV5-1 with TRBJ2-7, with D possibly TRBD1 on 6 matching bases. The germline V gene has CDR1 SGHRS and CDR2 YFSETQ. V was clipped by 4 bases and J by 3 bases, with 17 bases between them. The CDR3 is made up of 15 amino acids. CDR3 amino acids: CASSMQQGPYYEQYF. The CDR3 region has the DNA TGCGCCAGCAGCATGCAACAGGGACCTTACTACGAGCAGTACTTC.

The chain recombines TRBV5-1 with TRBJ1-2; 8 bases fit TRBD1. This CDR3 region has 14 residues. Germline CDR1 is SGHRS and CDR2 is YFSETQ. With 2 bases clipped from V and 4 bases from J, the junction kept 4 bases outside the gene matches. The CDR3 loop reads CASSFGQGGYGYTF. The CDR3, as DNA: TGCGCCAGCAGCTTCGGACAGGGAGGCTATGGCTACACCTTC.

Comments on this clonotype: At one boundary the junction diverges from the germline segment, which might be a read error. The chain uses TRBV2 and TRBJ1-5, with 9 bases fitting TRBD1. Germline-derived CDR1 and CDR2 are SNHLY and FYNNEI. The CDR3 runs 15 residues. CDR3 bases: TGTGCCAGCACTGAAGGATGGACAGGGGTTCAGCCCCAGCATTTT. The encoded protein is CASTEGWTGVQPQHF.

This chain connects TRBV3-1 to TRBJ1-3, with unresolved D. Per germline, CDR1 LGHDT and CDR2 YNNKEL (reference sequence). The CDR3 length is 15 residues. V gave up 1 base and J gave up 0 bases, with 7 bases separating them. In DNA, the CDR3 is TGTGCCAGCAGCCAAGCCTCGGGCTCTGGAAACACCATATATTTT. It is translated as CASSQASGSGNTIYF.

This clonotype has more than one count but fewer than ten. This chain joins TRBV4-1 and TRBJ1-5, with no clear D. Germline CDR1 reads MGHRA; CDR2 reads YSYEKL. Trimming pared 1 base from V and 4 bases from J, leaving 5 bases between. The CDR3 extends over 13 amino acids. CDR3 DNA sequence: TGCGCCAGCAGCCAAGCGATAAATCAGCCCCAGCATTTT. This sequence encodes CASSQAINQPQHF.

This chain links TRBV6-2 or TRBV6-3 with TRBJ2-3; 15 bases fit TRBD2. Looked up from germline, CDR1 is MNHEY and CDR2 is SVGEGT. The V and J ends lost 5 bases and 6 bases, in that order; junction bases with no gene match: 12. The CDR3 sequence is 18 residues long. The DNA for the CDR3 is TGTGCCAGCAGTCGTTCTGGACTAGCGGGAGGGCCGAGGGATACGCAGTATTTT. Translation gives CASSRSGLAGGPRDTQYF.

V gene TRBV29-1 combines with J gene TRBJ2-2, with a possible D match to TRBD1 (5 bases). The CDR3 extends over 14 amino acids. The V and J ends lost 7 bases and 3 bases respectively, with 15 bases between them. Germline values: CDR1 SQVTM, CDR2 ANQGSEA. Written as DNA, the CDR3 is TGCAGCGCTGCCCCAGGGATTTACACCGGGGAGCTGTTTTTT. Encoded protein: CSAAPGIYTGELFF.

For the CDR3, the DNA is TGTGCCAGCAGTTTAGCCGGCGGGAGGCCCAAGAGCTCCTACAATGAGCAGTTCTTC. This translates into CASSLAGGRPKSSYNEQFF. V gene TRBV27 combines with J gene TRBJ2-1; TRBD2 matches at 8 bases. The CDR3 spans 19 residues. V shed 2 bases, J shed 0 bases, and the junction held 12 bases outside the gene matches. Germline loops: CDR1 MNHEY, CDR2 SMNVEV (reference sequence).

This clonotype occurred a few times. The chain employs TRBV6-1 and TRBJ2-7; TRBD1 matches at 9 bases. The CDR3 runs 15 residues. CDR1 and CDR2 from the germline V gene are MNHNS and SASEGT. V was pared by 1 base and J by 4 bases, with 5 bases of the junction left unmatched. DNA of the CDR3: TGTGCCAGCAGTGAAGGACCGGGACAGGGTTACGAGCAGTACTTC. It specifies CASSEGPGQGYEQYF.